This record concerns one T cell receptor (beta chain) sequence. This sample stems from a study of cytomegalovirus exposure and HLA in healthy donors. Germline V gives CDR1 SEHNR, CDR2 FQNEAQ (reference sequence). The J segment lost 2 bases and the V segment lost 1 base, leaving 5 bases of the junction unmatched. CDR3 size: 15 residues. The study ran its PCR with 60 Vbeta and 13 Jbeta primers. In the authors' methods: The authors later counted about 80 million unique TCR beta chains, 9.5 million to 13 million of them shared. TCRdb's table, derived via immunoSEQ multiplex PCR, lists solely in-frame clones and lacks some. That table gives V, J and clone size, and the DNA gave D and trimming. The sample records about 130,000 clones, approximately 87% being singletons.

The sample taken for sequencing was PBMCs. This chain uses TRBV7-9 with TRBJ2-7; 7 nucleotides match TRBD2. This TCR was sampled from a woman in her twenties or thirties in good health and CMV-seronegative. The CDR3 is CASSLGEGLTYEQYF. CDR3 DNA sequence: TGTGCCAGCAGCTTAGGGGAGGGACTTACCTACGAGCAGTACTTC.